A single sample gave rise to the 8 T cell receptor beta chains below, sequenced in a study of post-analysis software for immune sequencing data. Study-wide results and limits: Controls had lower frequencies than patients of five or six TRBV segments, which included TRBV5-6, TRBV5-1 and TRBV20-1.

Included in the TCR beta cDNA libraries were unique molecular identifiers. TCRdb re-analysed the PCR reads in MiXCR, keeping a single row per CDR3 protein. The sample includes over 250,000 distinct CDR3 sequences, just over 35% of them seen just once. The antigens these receptors bind are not known. The source material was blood. These receptors all come from a girl aged 5 to 17 with multiple sclerosis.

This clonotype was counted ten times or more. V and J are TRBV11-2 and TRBJ2-3, with 11 bases aligning to TRBD2. Germline CDR1 is SGHAT and CDR2 is FQNNGV. CDR3 length equals 15 residues. The junction had 7 bases not matched to a gene; V was cut back by 7 bases and J by 4 bases. The CDR3 DNA reads TGTGCCAGCACCCCTGTAGCGGGGGGGCCAGATACGCAGTATTTT. Translation gives CASTPVAGGPDTQYF.

This clonotype came up a few times. The CDR3 region is CASTTAPSGGQYF. The DNA of the CDR3 is TGTGCCAGCACCACCGCCCCTAGCGGAGGGCAGTACTTC. The V gene is TRBV6-2 or TRBV6-3, the J gene TRBJ2-7, with TRBD2 identical over 7 bases. The CDR3 runs 13 residues. Germline lookup yields CDR1 MNHEY and CDR2 SVGEGT. The junction had 12 bases not matched to a gene; V was cut back by 7 bases and J by 9 bases.

In its sample, this clonotype was seen a few times. CDR3 sequence: CSAPTGAPEAFF. In nucleotides, the CDR3 is TGCAGTGCTCCGACAGGGGCCCCTGAAGCTTTCTTT. J is TRBJ1-1 and V is TRBV20-1; 8 bases line up with TRBD1. Looked up from germline, CDR1 is DFQATT and CDR2 is SNEGSKA (reference sequence). V trimming: 5 bases; J trimming: 6 bases; junction bases outside the gene matches: 5. The CDR3 totals 12 residues.

The chain combines TRBV6-1 with TRBJ2-1; D unresolved. Trimming removed 4 bases at V and 8 bases at J, with 15 bases between. The germline V gene encodes CDR1 MNHNS and CDR2 SASEGT. CDR3 length equals 14 residues. The CDR3: CASSGTVRSDEQFF. CDR3 nucleotides: TGTGCCAGCAGTGGCACGGTACGAAGCGATGAGCAGTTCTTC.

The chain recombines TRBV20-1 with TRBJ2-7, with D possibly TRBD2 on 6 matching bases. V gave up 1 base and J gave up 3 bases, with 13 bases separating them. The CDR3 sequence is 14 residues long. Germline V gives CDR1 DFQATT, CDR2 SNEGSKA (reference sequence). The CDR3: CSARGGNSGYEQYF. The CDR3 region has the DNA TGCAGTGCTAGAGGCGGGAACTCGGGCTACGAGCAGTACTTC.

The chain couples TRBV7-9 to TRBJ2-7, with TRBD1 identical over 9 bases. CDR1 SEHNR and CDR2 FQNEAQ come from the germline V gene (reference sequence). The CDR3 sequence is 15 residues long. V lost 3 bases to trimming and J lost 12 bases; unmatched junction nucleotides: 15. The DNA of the CDR3 is TGTGCCAGCAGCTTGGGGATGGGACAGGGAGAGACCCCGTACTTC. It encodes CASSLGMGQGETPYF.

Many counts were recorded for this clonotype. This chain uses TRBV5-1 with TRBJ1-6; unclear D gene. The CDR3 runs 14 residues. V lost 0 bases and J 10 bases, leaving 11 bases between the germline ends. The germline V gene encodes CDR1 SGHRS and CDR2 YFSETQ. CDR3 region: CASSLEGSGSPLHF. CDR3 in DNA: TGCGCCAGCAGCTTGGAAGGGTCGGGGTCACCCCTCCACTTT.

This clonotype was observed a handful of times. This sequence joins TRBV24-1 and TRBJ1-2; TRBD1 agrees at 7 bases. J was trimmed by 3 bases and V by 7 bases; bases with no gene match: 7. The length of the CDR3 is 14 residues. The germline V gene encodes CDR1 KGHDR and CDR2 SFDVKD. The CDR3 protein is CATRATTGDYGYTF. The CDR3 region has the DNA TGTGCCACCAGGGCCACTACAGGGGACTATGGCTACACCTTC.